Listed below are T cell receptor beta chains from one sample, sequenced in a study of blood T cell repertoires in COVID-19. The assay was immunoSEQ multiplex PCR, and TCRdb's table has in-frame clones only and misses some. The sample contains about 460,000 clones, 70% to 90% of which appear only once. Sequencing was performed on PBMCs or T cells enriched from blood (not recorded which). Receptor source: a woman aged 60 to 75 who had recovered from COVID-19. CDR3s include the opening cysteine and the closing phenylalanine or tryptophan. Each record gives: clone size, D gene, J gene, V gene, CDR3 protein, CDR3 DNA. A D gene is named only where the DNA matches it firmly. The listing skips clone size in some rows; elsewhere it reads once, few, many or a size class.

size: NA; D: NA; J: TRBJ1-1; V: TRBV10-3; CDR3: CAISAQGNTEAFF; DNA: TGTGCCATCAGTGCCCAGGGGAACACTGAAGCTTTCTTT
size: NA; D: TRBD1; J: TRBJ1-4; V: TRBV4-2; CDR3: CASSQGGQGINEKLFF; DNA: TGTGCCAGCAGCCAAGGGGGACAGGGAATTAATGAAAAACTGTTTTTT
size: NA; D: NA; J: TRBJ1-5; V: TRBV4-1; CDR3: CASSQTTRDQPQHF; DNA: TGCGCCAGCAGCCAGACTACCCGGGATCAGCCCCAGCATTTT
size: NA; D: NA; J: TRBJ2-2; V: TRBV9; CDR3: CASSVDGNTGELFF; DNA: TGTGCCAGCAGCGTAGACGGGAACACCGGGGAGCTGTTTTTT
size: NA; D: TRBD2; J: TRBJ2-5; V: TRBV5-1; CDR3: CASSSGLAGGRIGETQYF; DNA: TGCGCCAGCAGCTCCGGACTAGCGGGGGGCCGGATCGGCGAGACCCAGTACTTC
size: NA; D: TRBD1; J: TRBJ2-5; V: TRBV24-1; CDR3: CATSENTGTGTSWETQYF; DNA: TGTGCCACCAGTGAAAACACCGGGACAGGGACTTCGTGGGAGACCCAGTACTTC
size: NA; D: NA; J: TRBJ1-2; V: TRBV5-1; CDR3: CASAFQGWGYTF; DNA: TGCGCCAGCGCCTTCCAGGGGTGGGGCTACACCTTC
size: NA; D: TRBD1; J: TRBJ1-2; V: TRBV27; CDR3: CASRGPGQQVYGYTF; DNA: TGTGCCAGCAGGGGACCGGGACAGCAAGTCTATGGCTACACCTTC
size: once; D: TRBD2; J: TRBJ2-3; V: TRBV5-1; CDR3: CASSPASGGTDTQYF; DNA: TGCGCCAGCAGCCCGGCTAGCGGGGGTACAGATACGCAGTATTTT
size: NA; D: TRBD1; J: TRBJ1-2; V: TRBV5-1; CDR3: CASSTPTGVNGYTF; DNA: TGCGCCAGCAGCACTCCGACAGGGGTGAATGGCTACACCTTC
size: NA; D: NA; J: TRBJ1-1; V: TRBV7-9; CDR3: CASSLGGGRFRNTEAFF; DNA: TGTGCCAGCAGCTTAGGCGGGGGTCGGTTTAGGAACACTGAAGCTTTCTTT
size: NA; D: TRBD2; J: TRBJ2-1; V: TRBV5-3; CDR3: CARPGGSSYNEQFF; DNA: TGTGCCAGACCCGGCGGGAGCTCCTACAATGAGCAGTTCTTC
size: NA; D: TRBD1; J: TRBJ1-2; V: TRBV3-1/TRBV3-2; CDR3: CASSQTTGGAGGYTF; DNA: TGTGCCAGCAGCCAAACGACAGGGGGCGCGGGTGGCTACACCTTC
size: once; D: NA; J: TRBJ2-1; V: TRBV5-1; CDR3: CASSSGTLGGNEQFF; DNA: TGCGCCAGCAGCTCCGGGACTCTTGGAGGTAATGAGCAGTTCTTC
size: few; D: TRBD1; J: TRBJ1-5; V: TRBV2; CDR3: CASSSGQGGQPQHF; DNA: TGTGCCAGCAGCTCCGGACAGGGGGGTCAGCCCCAGCATTTT
size: NA; D: NA; J: TRBJ2-3; V: TRBV2; CDR3: CASSETAGRWVDTQYF; DNA: TGTGCCAGCAGTGAAACCGCGGGGAGGTGGGTAGATACGCAGTATTTT
size: NA; D: TRBD1; J: TRBJ1-1; V: TRBV27; CDR3: CASSLSADRKNTEAFF; DNA: TGTGCCAGCAGTTTATCCGCGGACAGGAAGAACACTGAAGCTTTCTTT
size: NA; D: TRBD1; J: TRBJ1-5; V: TRBV7-2; CDR3: CASSSGQPNQPQHF; DNA: TGTGCCAGCAGCTCGGGACAGCCCAATCAGCCCCAGCATTTT
size: NA; D: TRBD1; J: TRBJ2-2; V: TRBV3-1/TRBV3-2; CDR3: CASSQVLGQGASGELFF; DNA: TGTGCCAGCAGCCAAGTCCTGGGACAGGGGGCGTCCGGGGAGCTGTTTTTT
size: NA; D: TRBD1; J: TRBJ1-1; V: TRBV6-5; CDR3: CASRLGQGYTEAFF; DNA: TGTGCCAGCAGGCTAGGACAGGGGTACACTGAAGCTTTCTTT
size: NA; D: TRBD1; J: TRBJ2-7; V: TRBV10-1; CDR3: CASSERRQGTEQYF; DNA: TGCGCCAGCAGTGAGAGAAGACAGGGAACCGAGCAGTACTTC
size: NA; D: NA; J: TRBJ2-7; V: TRBV30; CDR3: CAWRRWTEGTTYEQYF; DNA: TGTGCCTGGAGACGGTGGACAGAGGGGACAACTTACGAGCAGTACTTC
size: once; D: TRBD1; J: TRBJ1-6; V: TRBV11-3; CDR3: CASRLGQGRENSPLHF; DNA: TGTGCCAGCCGCCTGGGACAGGGGAGGGAAAATTCACCCCTCCACTTT
size: NA; D: NA; J: TRBJ2-2; V: TRBV18; CDR3: CASSQTSYANTGELFF; DNA: TGTGCCAGCTCACAGACTAGTTACGCGAACACCGGGGAGCTGTTTTTT
size: NA; D: TRBD2; J: TRBJ2-5; V: TRBV5-1; CDR3: CASSFWTSGGAGETQYF; DNA: TGCGCCAGCAGCTTTTGGACTAGCGGGGGGGCCGGAGAGACCCAGTACTTC
size: NA; D: TRBD1; J: TRBJ1-6; V: TRBV5-6; CDR3: CASSLGQGKGSPLHF; DNA: TGTGCCAGCAGCTTGGGACAGGGAAAAGGTTCACCCCTCCACTTT
size: NA; D: TRBD1; J: TRBJ1-3; V: TRBV19; CDR3: CASTPDRMAGNTIYF; DNA: TGTGCCAGTACCCCGGACAGGATGGCTGGAAACACCATATATTTT
size: NA; D: NA; J: TRBJ2-2; V: TRBV24-1; CDR3: CATSDPRRTANTGELFF; DNA: TGTGCCACCAGTGATCCCCGACGGACAGCGAACACCGGGGAGCTGTTTTTT
size: NA; D: NA; J: TRBJ1-1; V: TRBV19; CDR3: CASTSSAPTGLTEAFF; DNA: TGTGCCAGTACTTCCTCCGCCCCCACAGGGCTCACTGAAGCTTTCTTT
size: NA; D: NA; J: TRBJ2-2; V: TRBV4-2; CDR3: CASSQEPSSYDTGELFF; DNA: TGTGCCAGCAGCCAAGAGCCCTCTAGCTATGACACCGGGGAGCTGTTTTTT
size: NA; D: TRBD1; J: TRBJ1-6; V: TRBV5-1; CDR3: CASSLDRQGYNSPLHF; DNA: TGCGCCAGCAGCTTGGATAGACAGGGCTATAATTCACCCCTCCACTTT
size: NA; D: TRBD1; J: TRBJ1-4; V: TRBV19; CDR3: CASRDRGNEKLFF; DNA: TGTGCCAGCCGGGACAGGGGGAATGAAAAACTGTTTTTT
size: NA; D: NA; J: TRBJ1-2; V: TRBV18; CDR3: CASSPLTANYGYTF; DNA: TGTGCCAGCTCACCATTAACTGCTAACTATGGCTACACCTTC
size: NA; D: TRBD1; J: TRBJ1-1; V: TRBV7-2; CDR3: CASSLDRGHTEAFF; DNA: TGTGCCAGCAGCTTAGACAGGGGGCACACTGAAGCTTTCTTT
size: NA; D: NA; J: TRBJ1-4; V: TRBV4-1; CDR3: CASSQAPTNEKLFF; DNA: TGCGCCAGCAGCCAAGCCCCGACTAATGAAAAACTGTTTTTT
size: once; D: TRBD1; J: TRBJ1-5; V: TRBV5-5; CDR3: CASSRAATGFQSNQPQHF; DNA: TGTGCCAGCAGCCGTGCTGCGACAGGGTTTCAGAGCAATCAGCCCCAGCATTTT
size: few; D: TRBD1; J: TRBJ1-1; V: TRBV6-6; CDR3: CASSGQGEAFF; DNA: TGTGCCAGCAGTGGACAGGGGGAAGCTTTCTTT
size: NA; D: TRBD1; J: TRBJ1-3; V: TRBV28; CDR3: CASSLKGARGNTIYF; DNA: TGTGCCAGCAGTTTAAAGGGGGCCCGTGGAAACACCATATATTTT
size: NA; D: NA; J: TRBJ2-2; V: TRBV12-5; CDR3: CASGAEDGELFF; DNA: TGTGCTAGTGGAGCGGAAGACGGGGAGCTGTTTTTT
size: NA; D: NA; J: TRBJ2-3; V: TRBV27; CDR3: CASSLRGITDTQYF; DNA: TGTGCCAGCAGTTTGCGGGGAATTACAGATACGCAGTATTTT
size: NA; D: TRBD1; J: TRBJ2-4; V: TRBV5-8; CDR3: CASSSGTGVKNIQYF; DNA: TGTGCCAGCAGCTCCGGGACAGGGGTCAAAAACATTCAGTACTTC
size: NA; D: TRBD2; J: TRBJ2-1; V: TRBV10-2; CDR3: CATHGGNNEQFF; DNA: TGCGCCACTCACGGGGGGAATAATGAGCAGTTCTTC
size: NA; D: NA; J: TRBJ1-3; V: TRBV10-3; CDR3: CAISESLQGGVRNTIYF; DNA: TGTGCCATCAGTGAGTCGTTACAGGGCGGCGTTAGAAACACCATATATTTT
size: NA; D: NA; J: TRBJ2-2; V: TRBV2; CDR3: CASRGQGTGELFF; DNA: TGTGCCAGCAGGGGGCAGGGCACCGGGGAGCTGTTTTTT
size: NA; D: NA; J: TRBJ1-1; V: TRBV19; CDR3: CASSVTAGEAFF; DNA: TGTGCCAGTAGTGTTACGGCAGGGGAAGCTTTCTTT
size: NA; D: NA; J: TRBJ2-5; V: TRBV5-4; CDR3: CASSPGGSQETQYF; DNA: TGTGCCAGCAGCCCGGGTGGGAGCCAAGAGACCCAGTACTTC
size: NA; D: TRBD1; J: TRBJ2-2; V: TRBV4-1; CDR3: CASSQEEGQGVGGELFF; DNA: TGCGCCAGCAGCCAAGAAGAGGGACAGGGGGTGGGCGGGGAGCTGTTTTTT
size: NA; D: NA; J: TRBJ1-3; V: TRBV15; CDR3: CATSRDLPGVPGNTIYF; DNA: TGTGCCACCAGCAGAGATTTACCGGGAGTTCCTGGAAACACCATATATTTT
size: NA; D: TRBD2; J: TRBJ2-3; V: TRBV6-5; CDR3: CASSLAGGRDTQYF; DNA: TGTGCCAGCAGTCTAGCGGGGGGGCGAGATACGCAGTATTTT